Below are 20 T cell receptor beta chains sequenced from a single sample in a study of CD8+CD57+ T cells in acquired aplastic anemia. The TCR beta profiling, which covered VDJ combination and CDR3 sequence, was carried out using genomic DNA as the template. TCRdb recomputed calls from the reads with MiXCR, one row per CDR3 protein. The table shows 200,000 to 250,000 distinct CDR3 sequences, with approximately 50% occurring only once. Patients chosen for sequencing had shown CD8+CD57+ cell expansion by flow cytometry. The sample comprised sorted CD4+, CD8+, or CD8+CD57+ T cells (not recorded which) from PBMCs. These receptors all come from a human donor with aplastic anemia.

With regard to this clonotype: Relative to the germline gene, one junction end is altered; a read error may explain this. This chain uses TRBV10-1 with TRBJ2-3; perhaps D is TRBD1 or TRBD2 (6 bases each). CDR3 size: 15 residues. Germline V gene lookup returns CDR1 WNHNN and CDR2 SYGVQD (reference sequence). The DNA for the CDR3 is TGTGCCAGCAGTCCGAGGGGGGTAGCGAAAGATACGCAGTATTTT. It codes for CASSPRGVAKDTQYF.

The table lists this clonotype with many counts. The J gene is TRBJ1-6, the V gene TRBV7-2, with D possibly TRBD1 on 6 matching bases. This CDR3 has 15 amino acids. The germline gives CDR1 SGHTA, CDR2 FQGNSA. V was trimmed by 2 bases and J by 9 bases, leaving 14 bases between them. The CDR3 here is CASSLKGGYGSPLHF. The CDR3 nucleotides read TGTGCCAGCAGCTTAAAAGGGGGATATGGTTCACCCCTCCACTTT.

About this clonotype: Sequence at one end of the junction differs from germline and may be a read error. The chain employs TRBV5-1 and TRBJ2-3; tentatively, D is TRBD1 or TRBD2 (6 bases each). Germline V CDR1 and CDR2: SGHRS, YFSETQ. This CDR3 comprises 17 residues. CDR3: CASSTRGRLGPFSTQYF. The CDR3 nucleotides are TGTGCCAGCAGCACGAGGGGGAGGCTGGGTCCTTTTTCAACGCAGTATTTT.

The J gene is TRBJ2-1, the V gene TRBV12-5; no reliable D call. Trimming took off 1 base at V and 7 bases at J, with 11 bases between the two ends. The CDR3 has 14 residues. Germline lookup yields CDR1 LGHNT and CDR2 FRNRAP. The CDR3, as DNA: TGTGCTAGTGGTTTGGGTGGCTTTCCTAATGAGCAGTTCTTC. This codes for CASGLGGFPNEQFF.

This clonotype was found many times. The V and J genes are TRBV6-1 and TRBJ2-7; a weak D match, TRBD2 (5 bases). V was shortened by 2 bases and J by 0 bases, with 11 bases between the two germline ends. Per germline, CDR1 MNHNS and CDR2 SASEGT. CDR3 length equals 15 residues. CDR3 sequence: CASSESTGSSYEQYF. CDR3 coding DNA: TGTGCCAGCAGTGAAAGCACGGGGAGCTCCTACGAGCAGTACTTC.

V gene TRBV11-2 combines with J gene TRBJ2-3, with D possibly being TRBD1 (6 bases). Trimming stripped 1 base from V and 4 bases from J, with 12 bases between. Germline V gene lookup returns CDR1 SGHAT and CDR2 FQNNGV. The CDR3 covers 15 residues. CDR3 DNA: TGTGCCAGCAGCTTAGTTAGGGGGAGTGCAGATACGCAGTATTTT. Its translation is CASSLVRGSADTQYF.

This clonotype was detected ten times or more. The rearrangement uses TRBV7-9 and TRBJ2-7, with D hard to call. Per the germline V gene, CDR1 is SEHNR and CDR2 is FQNEAQ (reference sequence). V dropped 5 bases and J dropped 5 bases, with 7 bases sitting between them. This CDR3 spans 11 amino acids. CDR3 residues: CASSHLDEQYF. The CDR3 bases are TGTGCCAGCAGCCATCTCGACGAGCAGTACTTC.

This clonotype was seen repeatedly, ten times or more. The chain joins TRBV2 to TRBJ2-1; TRBD1 aligns across 8 bases. The CDR3 has 14 amino acids. The junction had 2 bases not matched to a gene; V was cut back by 4 bases and J by 3 bases. CDR1 is SNHLY and CDR2 is FYNNEI in the germline V gene. DNA for the CDR3: TGTGCCAGCAGTGGAGGGACAGGCTACAATGAGCAGTTCTTC. Its translation: CASSGGTGYNEQFF.

This clonotype was counted at least ten times. This chain joins TRBV6-2 or TRBV6-3 and TRBJ2-7; 10 nucleotides align to TRBD1. The CDR3 loop spans 14 amino acids. CDR1 is MNHEY, CDR2 SVGEGT, per germline. The V gene end was trimmed by 6 bases and the J gene end by 6 bases; junction bases not matched to a gene: 8. CDR3 region: CASRTGTGEREQYF. The CDR3 coding sequence is TGTGCCAGCAGAACCGGGACAGGGGAGCGCGAGCAGTACTTC.

This sequence joins TRBV15 and TRBJ1-2; 7 bases agree with TRBD1. Germline V gene data show CDR1 as LNHNV and CDR2 as YYDKDF (reference sequence). J gave up 4 bases and V 0 bases, and 17 bases lay outside the gene matches. This CDR3 contains 19 residues. CDR3 in DNA: TGTGCCACCAGCAGAGACAGTGCAACGGACAGGACGTCCTCCTATGGCTACACCTTC. Its translation: CATSRDSATDRTSSYGYTF.

This clonotype was detected ten times or more. V gene TRBV13 combines with J gene TRBJ1-2; no clear D gene. Germline values: CDR1 PRHDT, CDR2 FYEKMQ (reference sequence). This CDR3 has 15 residues. Trimming pared 2 bases from V and 3 bases from J, leaving 13 bases between. In nucleotides, the CDR3 is TGTGCCAGCAGCTTAACTGACCGGGCCTACTATGGCTACACCTTC. It specifies CASSLTDRAYYGYTF.

The gene calls are TRBV6-5 and TRBJ2-1; no clear D gene. Germline V CDR1 and CDR2: MNHEY, SVGAGI. CDR3 length: 12 residues. V lost 0 bases and J 3 bases, leaving 0 bases between the germline ends. This CDR3 reads CASSYSYNEQFF. Here the CDR3 DNA reads TGTGCCAGCAGTTACTCCTACAATGAGCAGTTCTTC.

In regard to this clonotype: This sequence may be a read error, since a much larger clone differs from it by one base. The chain combines TRBV4-3 with TRBJ1-1; D is uncertain. V was trimmed by 4 bases and J by 1 base, leaving 13 bases between them. CDR1 is LGHNA, CDR2 YSLEER, per germline. The CDR3 is made up of 15 amino acids. CDR3 loop: CASSRDPGPNTEAFF. The CDR3 bases are TGCGCCAGCAGCCGAGATCCCGGACCGAACACTGAAGCTTTCTTT.

In its sample, this clonotype was seen a few times. The chain's CDR3 is CASSWRGVNTGELFF. DNA for the CDR3: TGCGCCAGCAGCTGGCGGGGGGTTAACACCGGGGAGCTGTTTTTT. The J gene is TRBJ2-2, the V gene TRBV5-1; 8 positions match TRBD2. The V and J ends lost 3 bases and 2 bases, in that order; junction bases with no gene match: 3. CDR1 is SGHRS, CDR2 YFSETQ, per germline. CDR3 length: 15 amino acids.

In its sample, this clonotype was seen many times. This sequence joins TRBV4-1 and TRBJ2-1, with 8 bases lining up with TRBD2. CDR1 MGHRA and CDR2 YSYEKL come from the germline V gene. The V gene end was trimmed by 4 bases and the J gene end by 0 bases; junction bases not matched to a gene: 5. The CDR3 is 16 residues long. The CDR3 protein is CASSRTLADSYNEQFF. In DNA form, the CDR3 reads TGCGCCAGCAGCCGGACACTAGCGGACTCCTACAATGAGCAGTTCTTC.

The table lists this clonotype with many counts. V gene TRBV2 combines with J gene TRBJ2-1, with 8 nucleotides matching TRBD2. Trimming cost V 6 bases and J 12 bases; bases outside gene matches: 4. The CDR3 is 11 residues long. Germline V gene lookup returns CDR1 SNHLY and CDR2 FYNNEI. CDR3 loop: CASRTSVGQFF. DNA for the CDR3: TGTGCCAGCAGGACTAGCGTAGGGCAGTTCTTC.

This rearrangement joins TRBV20-1 to TRBJ2-7, with D maybe TRBD1 (5 bases). Per germline, CDR1 DFQATT and CDR2 SNEGSKA (reference sequence). Trimming left V 3 bases short and J 5 bases short, with 14 bases between. This CDR3 is built from 13 residues. This chain's CDR3 is CSASPSRVNEQYF. The CDR3, as DNA: TGCAGTGCTAGCCCCTCCAGGGTGAACGAGCAGTACTTC.

This clonotype was recorded many times. The chain carries TRBV9 and TRBJ2-7; the D gene is possibly TRBD2 (5 bases). The CDR3 has 13 residues. Germline V gene data show CDR1 as SGDLS and CDR2 as YYNGEE. V lost 0 bases and J 6 bases, leaving 10 bases between the germline ends. The CDR3 nucleotides read TGTGCCAGCAGCGTAGATGGCAGCGGCGAGCAGTACTTC. As protein: CASSVDGSGEQYF.

On this clonotype: A read error may account for a junction end that differs from germline. The chain has TRBV25-1 and TRBJ1-1; TRBD1 agrees at 7 bases. Germline-derived CDR1 and CDR2 are MGHDK and SYGVNS. The CDR3 has 17 amino acids. The CDR3 DNA sequence: TGTGCCAACAGTGAATATGCCGAGGACAGGCCCTACACTGAAGCTTTCTTT. It yields the protein CANSEYAEDRPYTEAFF.

This clonotype was seen repeatedly, ten times or more. The gene calls are TRBV4-2 and TRBJ2-3; 10 bases are a match to TRBD2. V shed 6 bases, J shed 5 bases, and the junction held 8 bases outside the gene matches. The length of the CDR3 is 15 residues. Germline CDR1 is LGHNA and CDR2 is YNFKEQ. CDR3 loop: CASSLRLAGGDTQYF. CDR3 nucleotides: TGTGCCAGCAGTCTAAGACTAGCGGGTGGAGATACGCAGTATTTT.